This TCR beta chain stems from a study of Ad26.COV2.S vaccination and SARS-CoV-2 variants. Study-wide results and limits: After vaccination, substantial breadth of spike-specific CD8+ and CD4+ responses was reported. The study found similar non-spike TCR breadth in vaccine and placebo recipients. Spike-specific TCR breadth was greater after Ad26.COV2.S than placebo.

Many counts were recorded for this clone. Its antigen is currently unknown. The CDR3 consists of 15 residues. Germline loops: CDR1 KGHSH, CDR2 LQKENI. Trimming stripped 4 bases from V and 6 bases from J, with 18 bases between. TCRdb's copy holds only in-frame clones and misses some; the assay was immunoSEQ multiplex PCR. The repertoire includes around 350,000 clones, under 95% of them detected once, and 3.9% sits in the top ten. The rearrangement links TRBV18 to TRBJ1-1, with a weak D call TRBD1 (5 bases). The receptor comes from a human donor who had recovered from COVID-19. The material was peripheral blood, obtained after recovery from COVID-19. CDR3 protein: CASSRSAGNEAEAFF. CDR3 nucleotide sequence: TGTGCCAGCTCACGCTCGGCAGGGAATGAGGCTGAAGCTTTCTTT.